This T cell receptor (beta chain) was retrieved from a study of CD4 T cells in relation to SARS-CoV-2 and coronaviruses. Study overall: ViraFEST: approximately 10-day antigen culture of PBMCs, then TCR beta CDR3 sequencing. The negative reference was HIV-1 Nef peptide pool or peptide-free culture.

Sequenced by immunoSEQ multiplex PCR; TCRdb stores in-frame clones only, minus some. Of 30,000 or so clones in the sample, about 73% were seen once. CD4+ T cells from unexposed donors were obtained before the COVID-19 pandemic (2011-2018). CD4+ T cells were isolated from the cells after about nine days of culture. Testing used SARS-CoV-2 S/N and four cold-coronavirus spikes on unexposed-donor CD4+ T cells, cells permitting. This clone was detected only once. Its antigen remains unknown. The source of this sequence is a human donor in good health. The sequenced sample consisted of CD4+ T cells from PBMCs, cultured in vitro.

The CDR3 reads CASSAQTARGETQYF. In nucleotides, the CDR3 is TGTGCCAGCAGCGCTCAGACAGCCAGGGGGGAGACCCAGTACTTC. V and J are TRBV9 and TRBJ2-5; 7 nucleotides line up with TRBD1. The V segment lost 3 bases and the J segment 5 bases; nucleotides outside the gene matches: 10. Germline-derived CDR1 and CDR2 are SGDLS and YYNGEE. The CDR3 extends over 15 amino acids.